A selection of T cell receptor beta chains follows, all from one sample in a study of T cell responses to AZD1222 COVID-19 vaccine. Here immunoSEQ multiplex PCR was the method, and the copy in TCRdb shows in-frame clones only, minus some. Of 100,000 to 150,000 clones in the sample, around nine tenths were seen once. The material sequenced was peripheral blood, taken on day 0 of MenACWY control vaccination. The receptors were sampled from an adult in good health. Each CDR3 is given with its conserved first and last residue. The D gene is left open where the match is weak. The size of a clone is reported for some rows only, either as once, few or many, or as a class for expanded clones.

j_gene: TRBJ2-3
abundance: few
v_gene: TRBV5-4
d_gene: TRBD1
CDR3aa: CASSRGYRGLSADTQYF
CDR3nt: TGTGCCAGCAGCCGGGGGTACAGGGGGCTGTCGGCGGATACGCAGTATTTT

j_gene: TRBJ2-1
abundance: -
v_gene: TRBV7-8
d_gene: TRBD2
CDR3aa: CASSFPGGLAGSYNEQFF
CDR3nt: TGTGCCAGCAGCTTCCCCGGGGGACTAGCGGGCTCCTACAATGAGCAGTTCTTC

j_gene: TRBJ1-2
abundance: once
v_gene: TRBV5-5
d_gene: TRBD1
CDR3aa: CASSKNNGQVANYGYTF
CDR3nt: TGTGCCAGCAGTAAAAATAACGGACAGGTGGCTAACTATGGCTACACCTTC

j_gene: TRBJ1-2
abundance: -
v_gene: TRBV9
d_gene: -
CDR3aa: CASSVGRGEGGYTF
CDR3nt: TGTGCCAGCAGCGTAGGTCGGGGGGAGGGCGGCTACACCTTC

j_gene: TRBJ1-4
abundance: once
v_gene: TRBV7-2
d_gene: TRBD1
CDR3aa: CASSSSRGSGEKLFF
CDR3nt: TGTGCCAGCAGCTCCAGCAGGGGGTCGGGCGAAAAACTGTTTTTT

j_gene: TRBJ1-2
abundance: -
v_gene: TRBV11-2
d_gene: -
CDR3aa: CASSPIRREQEQNYGYTF
CDR3nt: TGTGCCAGCAGCCCAATTAGGCGGGAACAGGAACAGAACTATGGCTACACCTTC

j_gene: TRBJ2-1
abundance: -
v_gene: TRBV27
d_gene: -
CDR3aa: CASSFSSGALMNNEQFF
CDR3nt: TGTGCCAGCAGTTTTAGTAGCGGCGCCCTTATGAATAATGAGCAGTTCTTC

j_gene: TRBJ1-2
abundance: -
v_gene: TRBV30
d_gene: -
CDR3aa: CACPGVDVLYGYTF
CDR3nt: TGTGCCTGCCCCGGGGTGGATGTTTTGTATGGCTACACCTTC

j_gene: TRBJ1-1
abundance: -
v_gene: TRBV20-1
d_gene: -
CDR3aa: CSAGVGEAFF
CDR3nt: TGCAGTGCCGGCGTCGGGGAAGCTTTCTTT

j_gene: TRBJ1-2
abundance: -
v_gene: TRBV7-9
d_gene: -
CDR3aa: CASSFLLQGSGYTF
CDR3nt: TGTGCCAGCAGCTTTCTTCTCCAGGGGTCTGGCTACACCTTC